Below, one T cell receptor (beta chain) is given with its context. What it binds is unknown. These data belong to a study of T-cell memory formation after mild COVID-19. This CDR3 is built from 12 residues. The V gene's germline CDR1 is GTSNPN and CDR2 SVGIG (reference sequence). The V and J ends lost 8 bases and 5 bases respectively, with 15 bases between them. Barcoded TCR alpha and TCR beta cDNA libraries with UMIs came from 5'RACE using constant-segment primers. In TCRdb, the 5' RACE reads were re-called with MiXCR into one record per CDR3 protein. Of more than 25,000 distinct CDR3 sequences listed, roughly 15% are singletons. General study points: Shrinking CD4+ clones were chiefly CM and EM; CD8+ ones were chiefly EMRA. Proof of SARS-CoV-2 specificity was absent for the second-wave clones that crested on day 37. Some clones that responded turned up in pre-infection memory, which suggests that cross-reactive memory joined in.

The gene calls are TRBV30 and TRBJ2-5, with D tentatively TRBD1 (6 bases). Sequenced sample: PBMCs or a T cell subset sorted from them (not recorded which). This sequence was found in an adult who had mild COVID-19 (a few samples of this study predate the infection). Cell type and time point are not known. The CDR3 is CALWDIGETQYF. CDR3 DNA sequence: TGTGCCCTCTGGGACATCGGGGAGACCCAGTACTTC.